This T cell receptor beta chain appears in the sequencing data of a study of response to subunit inactivated influenza vaccine. Study-level findings and limits: Authors suggested few new T cells are recruited by each seasonal influenza vaccination.

As regards this clonotype: No antigen is known for it.

TCRdb redid the calling of the RT-PCR reads with MiXCR, one entry per CDR3 protein. The sample lists 630,000 or so distinct CDR3 sequences, roughly 14% occurring once. The V segment lost 3 bases and the J segment 5 bases; nucleotides outside the gene matches: 2. The CDR3 runs to 15 residues. Germline V gene data show CDR1 as ENHRY and CDR2 as SYGVKD. The source material was PBMCs from blood, sampled 11 to 12 days after vaccination. This TCR came from a man aged 45-60 years who received an inactivated influenza vaccine. The chain is built from TRBV10-3 and TRBJ2-1; 12 bases agree with TRBD2. The CDR3 protein is CAISDASGGDNEQFF. The CDR3 nucleotides read TGTGCCATCAGTGACGCTAGCGGGGGGGACAATGAGCAGTTCTTC.